This paragraph reports one T cell receptor (beta chain). Antigen specificity is unknown. Its ends do not fully match the called genes, so a read error is possible. CDR1 SGHAT and CDR2 FQDESV come from the germline V gene (reference sequence). The CDR3 contains 12 residues. The sample originates from a study of molecular identifiers for immune sequencing clone quantification. Previously published methods and listed TCR primers were used for the bulk TCR libraries. TCRdb re-called the PCR reads with MiXCR, one entry per CDR3 protein. This repertoire shows over 100,000 distinct CDR3 sequences, 30% to 45% found once; its top ten account for roughly 9.3%. Findings of the study overall: Sizes of clones that are highly expanded could be underestimated (if identical TCR molecules share a barcode).

This TCR was recovered from a human donor in good health. Some libraries in this study had Jurkat cell RNA spiked in. Sequencing used naive CD8+ T cells from blood, with Jurkat cell RNA spiked in. Subset in this sample: FACS-sorted CD8+CD4-CCR7+CD45RA+ naive T cells. The rearrangement links TRBV11-1 to TRBJ1-1; D is ambiguous. The CDR3, as DNA: TGTGCCAGCCGCTTAAGACCAACCGAGGCTATCTTT. Residues: CASRLRPTEAIF.